The present T cell receptor (beta chain) was sequenced within a study of Graves' ophthalmopathy and Graves' hyperthyroidism. General study results and limits: Ophthalmopathy progression was predicted by the model at more than 55% sensitivity and 72% to 80% specificity.

For donors with ophthalmopathy, the disease showed moderate-to-severe activity, reached CAS ≥3 and NOSPECS ≥4, and had lasted under 3 months. Enrollment excluded any patients with other autoimmune diseases, uncontrolled infections, pregnancy or lactation. The diagnostic workup employed clinical symptoms, serum thyroxine, TRAb, thyroid ultrasound and orbital computed tomography. RNA transcripts were the source from which TCR beta CDR3 regions were amplified. Second-round multiplex PCR followed a first-round RT-PCR using HTBI primers. Each CDR3 protein gets one entry after TCRdb re-called the multiplex PCR reads with MiXCR. The sample shows approximately 330,000 distinct CDR3 sequences, roughly a sixth of them seen only once. This clonotype was detected ten times or more. Its antigen remains unidentified. The germline V and J ends were trimmed by 2 bases and 4 bases, with 9 bases remaining between them. This CDR3 is built from 13 residues. CDR1 and CDR2 (germline): MDHEN, SYDVKM.

Sequences were obtained from peripheral blood. This clonotype originated in an adult man with Graves' ophthalmopathy. The chain joins TRBV28 to TRBJ2-7; D unclear. DNA for the CDR3: TGTGCCAGCAGTTTAGTGACTTATTACGAGCAGTACTTC. Protein product: CASSLVTYYEQYF.